Shown below are 31 T cell receptor beta chains from a single sample sequenced in a study of blood T cell repertoires in COVID-19. TCRdb keeps only in-frame clones here, not all; method: immunoSEQ multiplex PCR. The profile covers approximately 210,000 clones, with about 90% appearing a single time and 1% to 1.5% taken by the ten largest. The sample comprised peripheral blood. The receptor source for this set is a man between 25 and 39 years old with acute or convalescent COVID-19.

J is TRBJ2-7 and V is TRBV28, with TRBD2 as a possible D gene (5 bases). The germline V gene has CDR1 MDHEN and CDR2 SYDVKM. V was pared by 3 bases and J by 2 bases, with 8 bases between. This CDR3 is 13 amino acids long. The CDR3 nucleotides are TGTGCCAGCAGTTTGAGGGTTCCCTACGAGCAGTACTTC. It is translated as CASSLRVPYEQYF. Supplemented by reference TRBV28 and TRBJ2-7, the full variable domain reads DVKVTQSSRYLVKRTGEKVFLECVQDMDHENMFWYRQDPGLGLRLIYFSYDVKMKEKGDIPEGYSVSREKKERFSLILESASTNQTSMYLCASSLRVPYEQYFGPGTRLTVT.

CDR3 protein: CASSSPVNVREAFF. CDR3 nucleotide sequence: TGTGCCAGCAGCTCCCCAGTGAATGTCCGTGAAGCTTTCTTT. The chain employs TRBV11-1 and TRBJ1-1; D not resolved. Germline CDR1 SGHAT, CDR2 FQDESV (reference sequence). The V gene lost 4 bases and the J gene lost 7 bases, with 16 bases spanning the gap. The CDR3 spans 14 residues.

The V and J genes are TRBV10-1 and TRBJ1-5; TRBD1 might be the D (5 bases). Germline CDR1 reads WNHNN; CDR2 reads SYGVQD (reference sequence). The CDR3 is 13 residues long. V dropped 5 bases and J dropped 4 bases, with 9 bases sitting between them. The chain's CDR3 is CASSLDKNQPQHF. CDR3 bases: TGCGCCAGCAGTTTGGACAAAAATCAGCCCCAGCATTTT.

With respect to this clone: The junction shows a germline mismatch at one end, possibly a read error. The CDR3 spells CASSLSRGSVIF. CDR3 coding DNA: TGTGCCAGCAGTTTATCTAGGGGGAGTGTAATCTTC. The V gene is TRBV27, the J gene TRBJ2-1; D is possibly TRBD1 (6 bases). The length of the CDR3 is 12 residues. CDR1 is MNHEY, CDR2 SMNVEV, per germline (reference sequence).

The chain recombines TRBV20-1 with TRBJ1-4; D call uncertain. Trimming took 6 bases from V and 10 from J, leaving 12 bases between them. This CDR3 spans 11 amino acids. CDR1 and CDR2 from the germline V gene are DFQATT and SNEGSKA (reference sequence). The CDR3 DNA reads as TGCAGTGCCGACGCCAGAGGAAAACTGTTTTTT. Its protein product is CSADARGKLFF.

V usage is TRBV7-3 and J usage is TRBJ2-3; maybe TRBD1 (6 bases). Germline lookup yields CDR1 SGHTA and CDR2 FQGTGA. Trimming took 3 bases from V and 2 from J, leaving 18 bases between them. The CDR3 totals 17 residues. CDR3 nucleotides: TGTGCCAGCAGCTTGTACGCCGGGACAACCTACACAGATACGCAGTATTTT. This gives the protein CASSLYAGTTYTDTQYF. Supplemented by reference TRBV7-3 and TRBJ2-3, the full variable domain reads GAGVSQTPSNKVTEKGKYVELRCDPISGHTALYWYRQSLGQGPEFLIYFQGTGAADDSGLPNDRFFAVRPEGSVSTLKIQRTERGDSAVYLCASSLYAGTTYTDTQYFGPGTRLTVL.

A few counts support this clone. The chain links TRBV27 to TRBJ1-2; 9 positions agree with TRBD1. The length of the CDR3 is 17 residues. Germline assignment: CDR1 MNHEY and CDR2 SMNVEV (reference sequence). Trimming removed 7 bases from V and 4 bases from J; junction bases left unmatched: 16. CDR3 in DNA: TGTGCCAGCAAGAGACGTAAAGGCGACAGGGGGACCTATGGCTACACCTTC. It yields the protein CASKRRKGDRGTYGYTF.

The chain uses TRBV28 and TRBJ2-1; 7 bases match TRBD2. Trimming took 2 bases from V and 0 from J; bases not matched to a gene: 10. Germline assignment: CDR1 MDHEN and CDR2 SYDVKM. This CDR3 has 18 residues. CDR3 region: CASSLRIMGTTSYNEQFF. As DNA, the CDR3 is TGTGCCAGCAGTTTAAGGATAATGGGGACTACCTCCTACAATGAGCAGTTCTTC.

The chain uses TRBV19 and TRBJ1-1; 7 bases are a match to TRBD1. The CDR3 sequence is 14 residues long. J lost 9 bases, V lost 0 bases, and 7 bases had no gene match. Germline CDR1 and CDR2: LNHDA and SQIVND (reference sequence). CDR3 sequence reads: CASSIDPGQRKAFF. The CDR3 DNA follows: TGTGCCAGTAGTATAGATCCGGGACAGAGAAAAGCTTTCTTT.

V usage is TRBV15 and J usage is TRBJ1-5; D gene uncertain. The V and J ends lost 3 bases and 0 bases respectively, with 6 bases between them. The length of the CDR3 is 14 residues. CDR1 is LNHNV and CDR2 is YYDKDF in the germline V gene (reference sequence). CDR3 DNA: TGTGCCACCAGCAGGCCCTATAGCAATCAGCCCCAGCATTTT. Its protein product is CATSRPYSNQPQHF.

The chain is built from TRBV27 and TRBJ2-3; 7 bases agree with TRBD2. V was clipped by 7 bases and J by 13 bases; unmatched bases: 14. Per germline, CDR1 MNHEY and CDR2 SMNVEV (reference sequence). This CDR3 contains 13 residues. The CDR3 is CASNPASGTREYF. The DNA of the CDR3 is TGTGCCAGCAACCCAGCTAGCGGCACCCGCGAGTATTTT.

In DNA form, the CDR3 reads TGTGCCAGCAGCCCTGTCCCGGGACAGGGATCGGGCGGCTACACCTTC. Its translation: CASSPVPGQGSGGYTF. V usage is TRBV3-1 (or the pseudogene TRBV3-2) and J usage is TRBJ1-2, with 9 positions matching TRBD1. The CDR3 totals 16 residues. Trimming cost V 4 bases and J 8 bases; bases outside gene matches: 14. Germline V gene data show CDR1 as LGHDT and CDR2 as YNNKEL (reference sequence).

The chain is built from TRBV27 and TRBJ2-3; perhaps TRBD1 as D (6 bases). Germline-derived CDR1 and CDR2 are MNHEY and SMNVEV (reference sequence). The CDR3 is 15 residues long. Trimming took 0 bases from V and 5 from J, leaving 12 bases between them. The CDR3 loop is CASSLSGAGLDTQYF. The CDR3 DNA follows: TGTGCCAGCAGTTTATCGGGGGCTGGGTTAGATACGCAGTATTTT.

This chain links TRBV7-2 with TRBJ2-6; D might be TRBD2 (7 bases). CDR1 is SGHTA, CDR2 FQGNSA, per germline. This CDR3 has 14 amino acids. The V end lost 1 base, the J end lost 8 bases, and 9 bases lay between the germline ends. The CDR3 nucleotides are TGTGCCAGCAGCTTAGAGGGGGGGCCCAACGTCCTGACTTTC. Protein product: CASSLEGGPNVLTF.

The genes are TRBV19 and TRBJ2-1, with D uncertain. CDR3 length equals 14 residues. Trimming took 7 bases from V and 0 from J, leaving 10 bases between them. In germline, CDR1 is LNHDA, CDR2 SQIVND (reference sequence). The CDR3 here is CASKSTSSYNEQFF. The CDR3 nucleotides read TGTGCCAGTAAATCCACGAGCTCCTACAATGAGCAGTTCTTC.

The chain recombines TRBV10-1 with TRBJ2-1; D possibly corresponds to TRBD2 (6 bases). Germline CDR1 reads WNHNN; CDR2 reads SYGVQD (reference sequence). Trimming pared 0 bases from V and 8 bases from J, leaving 14 bases between. The CDR3 sequence is 15 residues long. Here the CDR3 reads CASSESGGTAHEQFF. CDR3 nucleotide sequence: TGCGCCAGCAGTGAGTCAGGCGGGACGGCTCATGAGCAGTTCTTC.

The V call is TRBV10-3, the J call TRBJ2-7; perhaps TRBD1 as D (6 bases). Germline V gene sequence: CDR1 ENHRY, CDR2 SYGVKD. V dropped 0 bases and J dropped 4 bases, with 13 bases sitting between them. CDR3 length: 15 residues. CDR3 in DNA: TGTGCCATCAGTGAGTCTCCCACAGGGTTATACGAGCAGTACTTC. Encoded protein: CAISESPTGLYEQYF.

This chain joins TRBV19 and TRBJ2-3; 14 nucleotides agree with TRBD2. CDR1 and CDR2 (germline): LNHDA, SQIVND (reference sequence). CDR3 length: 17 residues. J gave up 4 bases and V 1 base, and 4 bases lay outside the gene matches. The CDR3 DNA reads as TGTGCCAGTAGTATAGGGACTAGCGGGAGGTATGCAGATACGCAGTATTTT. Its translation: CASSIGTSGRYADTQYF.

The CDR3 DNA reads as TGTGCCAGCTCCACCCCCCCAAACAGCGGGGGAAACACCATATATTTT. It yields the protein CASSTPPNSGGNTIYF. This chain connects TRBV18 to TRBJ1-3; no firm D call. Germline V lookup: CDR1 KGHSH, CDR2 LQKENI. Trimming pared 6 bases from V and 4 bases from J, leaving 19 bases between. This CDR3 comprises 16 residues.

V and J are TRBV5-1 and TRBJ2-7; TRBD1 aligns across 7 bases. V lost 1 base and J lost 1; bases outside the gene matches: 5. There are 15 residues in the CDR3. The germline V gene has CDR1 SGHRS and CDR2 YFSETQ. The CDR3: CASSLQSGGSYEQYF. CDR3 DNA sequence: TGCGCCAGCAGCTTGCAATCAGGGGGTTCCTACGAGCAGTACTTC.

This clone was found a few times. This chain links TRBV5-1 with TRBJ1-6, with TRBD1 matching 7 bases. The V gene end was trimmed by 4 bases and the J gene end by 6 bases; junction bases not matched to a gene: 4. The CDR3 sequence is 14 residues long. CDR1 is SGHRS and CDR2 is YFSETQ in the germline V gene. As DNA, the CDR3 is TGCGCCAGCAGCCTCACAGGGGTTAATTCACCCCTCCACTTT. Its protein product is CASSLTGVNSPLHF.

This clone was seen a single time. V and J are TRBV5-6 and TRBJ1-1; a weak D match, TRBD1 (5 bases). This CDR3 comprises 16 residues. Germline values: CDR1 SGHDT, CDR2 YYEEEE. V was pared by 2 bases and J by 4 bases, with 18 bases between. For the CDR3, the DNA is TGTGCCAGCAGCTTTGGTGGAGGGGCCTGGGGCACTGAAGCTTTCTTT. Residues: CASSFGGGAWGTEAFF. Filled out from reference TRBV5-6 and TRBJ1-1, the complete variable domain reads DAGVTQSPTHLIKTRGQQVTLRCSPKSGHDTVSWYQQALGQGPQFIFQYYEEEERQRGNFPDRFSGHQFPNYSSELNVNALLLGDSALYLCASSFGGGAWGTEAFFGQGTRLTVV.

The rearrangement uses TRBV2 and TRBJ1-2, with D possibly matching TRBD1 (5 bases). The V end lost 11 bases, the J end lost 7 bases, and 20 bases lay between the germline ends. There are 13 residues in the CDR3. Germline V gene lookup returns CDR1 SNHLY and CDR2 FYNNEI. This CDR3 is CARKGVGTAGYTF. The CDR3 DNA is TGTGCCCGCAAAGGGGTCGGAACAGCTGGCTACACCTTC.

The gene calls are TRBV28 and TRBJ2-3; D might be TRBD1 (8 bases). Trimming removed 7 bases from V and 5 bases from J, with 19 bases in between. The CDR3 consists of 15 residues. Germline CDR1 reads MDHEN; CDR2 reads SYDVKM. CDR3 loop: CASITGGTGLDTQYF. The CDR3 nucleotides read TGTGCCAGCATCACCGGGGGGACAGGTTTAGATACGCAGTATTTT. The full variable domain, with the rest looked up from reference TRBV28 and TRBJ2-3, is DVKVTQSSRYLVKRTGEKVFLECVQDMDHENMFWYRQDPGLGLRLIYFSYDVKMKEKGDIPEGYSVSREKKERFSLILESASTNQTSMYLCASITGGTGLDTQYFGPGTRLTVL.

The J gene is TRBJ2-2, the V gene TRBV6-4, with 7 bases fitting TRBD1. The length of the CDR3 is 13 residues. CDR1 is MRHNA and CDR2 is SNTAGT in the germline V gene. The junction had 2 bases not matched to a gene; V was cut back by 4 bases and J by 6 bases. CDR3 in amino acids: CASSAQGAGELFF. CDR3 bases: TGTGCCAGCAGTGCGCAGGGGGCCGGGGAGCTGTTTTTT.

This chain joins TRBV3-1 (or the pseudogene TRBV3-2) and TRBJ1-3; D perhaps matches TRBD1 (5 bases). Germline CDR1 reads LGHDT; CDR2 reads YNNKEL (reference sequence). Trimming shortened V by 4 bases and J by 0 bases, and 7 bases separated the two germline ends. The CDR3 is 14 amino acids. CDR3 in amino acids: CASSPRVSGNTIYF. The CDR3 DNA is TGTGCCAGCAGCCCCAGGGTCTCTGGAAACACCATATATTTT.

The V gene is TRBV2, the J gene TRBJ2-1; 10 bases match TRBD2. This CDR3 contains 15 residues. Germline lookup yields CDR1 SNHLY and CDR2 FYNNEI. The V and J ends lost 5 bases and 10 bases, in that order; junction bases with no gene match: 11. CDR3 in amino acids: CASSKSGGALVEQFF. The CDR3, as DNA: TGTGCCAGCAGTAAAAGCGGGGGGGCCCTCGTCGAGCAGTTCTTC. Complete variable domain (other parts from reference TRBV2 and TRBJ2-1): EPEVTQTPSHQVTQMGQEVILRCVPISNHLYFYWYRQILGQKVEFLVSFYNNEISEKSEIFDDQFSVERPDGSNFTLKIRSTKLEDSAMYFCASSKSGGALVEQFFGPGTRLTVL.

As concerns this clone: The same CDR3 also results from other DNA sequences found in this sample. The chain combines TRBV28 with TRBJ1-2; the D gene is possibly TRBD1 (6 bases). Germline values: CDR1 MDHEN, CDR2 SYDVKM. This CDR3 is 12 amino acids long. The germline V and J ends were trimmed by 5 bases and 4 bases, with 8 bases remaining between them. The CDR3 nucleotides are TGTGCCAGCAGTACGACAGGCTATGGCTACACCTTC. Translation gives CASSTTGYGYTF.

The gene calls are TRBV29-1 and TRBJ1-1; D may be TRBD1 (5 bases). V was clipped by 7 bases and J by 5 bases, with 14 bases between them. Germline lookup yields CDR1 SQVTM and CDR2 ANQGSEA. The CDR3 consists of 12 residues. The CDR3 nucleotides are TGCAGCGGGGGGACCGGGAGGACTGAAGCTTTCTTT. This sequence encodes CSGGTGRTEAFF. Complete variable domain (other parts from reference TRBV29-1 and TRBJ1-1): SAVISQKPSRDICQRGTSLTIQCQVDSQVTMMFWYRQQPGQSLTLIATANQGSEATYESGFVIDKFPISRPNLTFSTLTVSNMSPEDSSIYLCSGGTGRTEAFFGQGTRLTVV.

This chain connects TRBV4-2 to TRBJ1-5; D unclear. Germline lookup yields CDR1 LGHNA and CDR2 YNFKEQ. Trimming took off 3 bases at V and 7 bases at J, with 10 bases between the two ends. This CDR3 spans 13 amino acids. The CDR3 protein is CASSQEFWQPQHF. Written as DNA, the CDR3 is TGTGCCAGCAGCCAGGAGTTTTGGCAGCCCCAGCATTTT.

The genes are TRBV6-5 and TRBJ2-3, with D maybe TRBD2 (5 bases). The CDR3 sequence is 14 residues long. From germline, CDR1 is MNHEY and CDR2 SVGAGI. V was cut by 6 bases and J by 2 bases, with 12 bases left in between. The CDR3 sequence: CASSTTRNTDTQYF. In DNA, the CDR3 is TGTGCCAGCAGCACTACTAGGAACACAGATACGCAGTATTTT.